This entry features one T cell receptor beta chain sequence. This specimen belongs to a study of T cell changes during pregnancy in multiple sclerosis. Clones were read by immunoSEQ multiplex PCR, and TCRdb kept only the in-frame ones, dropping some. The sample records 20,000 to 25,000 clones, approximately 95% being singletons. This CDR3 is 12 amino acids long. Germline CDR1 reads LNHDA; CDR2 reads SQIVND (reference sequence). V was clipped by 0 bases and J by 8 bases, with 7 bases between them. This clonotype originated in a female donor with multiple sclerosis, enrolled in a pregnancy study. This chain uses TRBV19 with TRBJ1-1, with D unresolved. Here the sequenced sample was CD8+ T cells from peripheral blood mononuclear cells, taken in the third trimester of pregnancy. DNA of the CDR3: TGTGCCAGTAGTATAGATTTTCAAGAAGCTTTCTTT. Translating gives CASSIDFQEAFF.